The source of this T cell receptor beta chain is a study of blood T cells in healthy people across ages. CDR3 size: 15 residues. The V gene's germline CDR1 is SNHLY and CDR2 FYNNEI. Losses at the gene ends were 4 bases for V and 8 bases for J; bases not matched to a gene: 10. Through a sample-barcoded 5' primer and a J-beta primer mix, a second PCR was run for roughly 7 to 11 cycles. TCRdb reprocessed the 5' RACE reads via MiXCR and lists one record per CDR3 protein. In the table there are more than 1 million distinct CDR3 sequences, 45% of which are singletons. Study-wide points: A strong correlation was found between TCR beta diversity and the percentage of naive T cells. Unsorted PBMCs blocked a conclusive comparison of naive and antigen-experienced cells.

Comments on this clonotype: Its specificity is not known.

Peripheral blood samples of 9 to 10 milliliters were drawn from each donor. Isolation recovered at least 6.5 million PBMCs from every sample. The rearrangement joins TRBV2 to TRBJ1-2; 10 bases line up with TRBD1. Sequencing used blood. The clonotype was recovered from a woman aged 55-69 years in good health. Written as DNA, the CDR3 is TGTGCCAGCAGTGTAGCCCGGCGGACAGGGGGGGGCTACACCTTC. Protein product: CASSVARRTGGGYTF.